The 13 T cell receptor beta chains listed next were all sequenced from one sample in a study of T cell changes during pregnancy in multiple sclerosis. Libraries were prepared by immunoSEQ multiplex PCR; TCRdb keeps only in-frame clonotypes and omits some of them. The data hold 40,000 to 60,000 clones, with around 94% observed a single time. The sequencing here drew on CD8+ T cells from peripheral blood mononuclear cells, taken before pregnancy. Receptors originate from a female donor with multiple sclerosis, enrolled in a pregnancy study.

This chain connects TRBV5-1 to TRBJ2-4, with D perhaps TRBD2 (6 bases). The CDR3 totals 13 residues. The V gene lost 2 bases and the J gene lost 5 bases, with 8 bases spanning the gap. In germline, CDR1 is SGHRS, CDR2 YFSETQ. The CDR3 nucleotides are TGCGCCAGCAGCTTTAGCGGCGAAAACATTCAGTACTTC. The encoded protein is CASSFSGENIQYF.

V usage is TRBV7-8 and J usage is TRBJ2-1; TRBD2 matches at 7 bases. The ends lost 4 bases at V and 6 bases at J; junction bases unmatched: 0. The CDR3 extends over 12 amino acids. CDR1 SGHVS and CDR2 FQNEAQ come from the germline V gene. The CDR3 protein is CASSWTSNEQFF. For the CDR3, the DNA is TGTGCCAGCAGCTGGACTAGCAATGAGCAGTTCTTC.

The sample holds one count of this clone. The rearrangement joins TRBV5-1 to TRBJ2-7; TRBD1 matches at 7 bases. The CDR3 is 14 amino acids. The V and J ends lost 4 bases and 0 bases, in that order; junction bases with no gene match: 4. The germline V gene encodes CDR1 SGHRS and CDR2 YFSETQ. CDR3 region: CASSLYRGSYEQYF. The CDR3 DNA is TGCGCCAGCAGCCTCTACAGGGGCTCCTACGAGCAGTACTTC.

The chain carries TRBV19 and TRBJ1-5; tentative D call: TRBD1 (6 bases). This CDR3 has 13 amino acids. Trimming shortened V by 8 bases and J by 2 bases, and 10 bases separated the two germline ends. CDR1 is LNHDA and CDR2 is SQIVND in the germline V gene (reference sequence). This CDR3 is CASLQGGNQPQHF. In DNA, the CDR3 is TGTGCCAGTTTACAGGGAGGCAATCAGCCCCAGCATTTT.

The chain combines TRBV27 with TRBJ1-1; 8 positions match TRBD1. With V trimmed by 5 bases and J by 6 bases, 11 bases remained unmatched. This CDR3 comprises 15 residues. Germline V gene data show CDR1 as MNHEY and CDR2 as SMNVEV (reference sequence). In DNA form, the CDR3 reads TGTGCCAGCAGTGCCACAGGGGGTTATCAAGCTGAAGCTTTCTTT. It codes for CASSATGGYQAEAFF.

The V and J genes are TRBV27 and TRBJ1-1; weak D call: TRBD1 (6 bases). The CDR3 has 14 amino acids. V shed 8 bases and J shed 4 bases, with 17 bases lying between them. Looked up from germline, CDR1 is MNHEY and CDR2 is SMNVEV (reference sequence). CDR3 DNA: TGTGCCAGCTCTTCCGGGATGGGGGCCACTGAAGCTTTCTTT. Translated: CASSSGMGATEAFF.

This sequence joins TRBV30 and TRBJ2-7; a weak D match, TRBD2 (6 bases). The CDR3 is 12 residues long. Germline CDR1 reads GTSNPN; CDR2 reads SVGIG (reference sequence). The V gene lost 3 bases and the J gene lost 6 bases, with 12 bases spanning the gap. In nucleotides, the CDR3 is TGTGCCTGGAGCCTAGGAGGGTCCGAGCAGTACTTC. The encoded protein is CAWSLGGSEQYF.

The chain is built from TRBV6-4 and TRBJ2-1, with TRBD2 matching over 9 bases. Germline CDR1 reads MRHNA; CDR2 reads SNTAGT. This CDR3 spans 15 amino acids. V dropped 0 bases and J dropped 7; count of bases not matched to a gene: 4. CDR3 nucleotide sequence: TGTGCCAGCAGTGACTCGGAGACTAGCGGTAATGAGCAGTTCTTC. This gives the protein CASSDSETSGNEQFF.

Only one count was recorded for this clone. The rearrangement links TRBV7-9 to TRBJ2-5; 10 bases map to TRBD1. V lost 2 bases to trimming and J lost 6 bases; unmatched junction nucleotides: 3. CDR1 and CDR2 from the germline V gene are SEHNR and FQNEAQ (reference sequence). CDR3 length: 14 amino acids. In DNA, the CDR3 is TGTGCCAGCAGCTTATCGGGACAGGGGAAGACCCAGTACTTC. This codes for CASSLSGQGKTQYF.

The genes are TRBV19 and TRBJ2-7; 7 positions agree with TRBD1. The CDR3 runs 14 residues. Trimming at V came to 9 bases and at J to 1 base, leaving 9 bases not matched to a gene. Germline CDR1 and CDR2: LNHDA and SQIVND (reference sequence). In DNA form, the CDR3 reads TGTGCCAGCGGGGCGGCAGGGGGTTCCTACGAGCAGTACTTC. This translates into CASGAAGGSYEQYF.

The chain joins TRBV19 to TRBJ1-5; no reliable D call. This CDR3 is built from 12 residues. The germline V and J ends were trimmed by 5 bases and 4 bases, with 6 bases remaining between them. The V gene's germline CDR1 is LNHDA and CDR2 SQIVND (reference sequence). The CDR3 region has the DNA TGTGCCAGTAGTTCCCTAAATCAGCCCCAGCATTTT. Its protein is CASSSLNQPQHF.

The chain is built from TRBV28 and TRBJ2-7, with 12 bases fitting TRBD1. J was trimmed by 3 bases and V by 5 bases; bases with no gene match: 14. The CDR3 totals 18 residues. Per germline, CDR1 MDHEN and CDR2 SYDVKM. Here the CDR3 reads CASSGTGGTTGSFYEQYF. DNA for the CDR3: TGTGCCAGCAGTGGGACAGGGGGCACAACGGGGTCATTCTACGAGCAGTACTTC.

The chain combines TRBV30 with TRBJ2-1, with D possibly being TRBD2 (5 bases). Germline V CDR1 and CDR2: GTSNPN, SVGIG (reference sequence). Trimming cost V 4 bases and J 3 bases, with 13 bases left between them. This CDR3 spans 14 amino acids. The CDR3 region is CAWKQDEGYNEQFF. DNA for the CDR3: TGTGCCTGGAAGCAGGATGAGGGCTACAATGAGCAGTTCTTC.